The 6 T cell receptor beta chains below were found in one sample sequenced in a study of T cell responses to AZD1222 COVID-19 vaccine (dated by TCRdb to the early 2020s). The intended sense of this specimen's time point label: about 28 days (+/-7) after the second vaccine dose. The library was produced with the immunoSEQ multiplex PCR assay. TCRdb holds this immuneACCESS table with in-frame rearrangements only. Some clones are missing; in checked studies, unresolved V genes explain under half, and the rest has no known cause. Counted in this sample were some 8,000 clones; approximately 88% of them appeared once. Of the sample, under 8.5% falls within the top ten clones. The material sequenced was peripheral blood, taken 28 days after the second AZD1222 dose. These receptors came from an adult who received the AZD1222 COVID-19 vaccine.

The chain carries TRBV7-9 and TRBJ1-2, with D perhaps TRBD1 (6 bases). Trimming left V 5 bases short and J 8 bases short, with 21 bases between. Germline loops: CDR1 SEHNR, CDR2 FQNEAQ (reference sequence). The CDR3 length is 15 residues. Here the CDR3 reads CASSQSDTGPLGYTF. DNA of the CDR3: TGTGCCAGCAGCCAATCCGACACAGGGCCGTTAGGCTACACCTTC. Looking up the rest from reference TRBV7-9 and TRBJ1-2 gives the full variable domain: DTGVSQNPRHKITKRGQNVTFRCDPISEHNRLYWYRQTLGQGPEFLTYFQNEAQLEKSRLLSDRFSAERPKGSFSTLEIQRTEQGDSAMYLCASSQSDTGPLGYTFGSGTRLTVV.

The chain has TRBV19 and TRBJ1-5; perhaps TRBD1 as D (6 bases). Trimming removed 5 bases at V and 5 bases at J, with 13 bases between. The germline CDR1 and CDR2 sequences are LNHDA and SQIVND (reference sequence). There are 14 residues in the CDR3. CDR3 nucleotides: TGTGCCAGTAGTTCGCAGGGGAGGGATCAGCCCCAGCATTTT. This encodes CASSSQGRDQPQHF. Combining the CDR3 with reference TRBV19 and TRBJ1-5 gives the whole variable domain DGGITQSPKYLFRKEGQNVTLSCEQNLNHDAMYWYRQDPGQGLRLIYYSQIVNDFQKGDIAEGYSVSREKKESFPLTVTSAQKNPTAFYLCASSSQGRDQPQHFGDGTRLSIL.

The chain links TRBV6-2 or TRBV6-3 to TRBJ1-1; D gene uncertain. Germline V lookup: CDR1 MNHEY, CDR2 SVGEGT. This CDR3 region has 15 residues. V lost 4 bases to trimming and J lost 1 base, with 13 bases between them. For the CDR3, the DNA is TGTGCCAGCAGTTCCCCACAAGGTTGGAACACTGAAGCTTTCTTT. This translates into CASSSPQGWNTEAFF.

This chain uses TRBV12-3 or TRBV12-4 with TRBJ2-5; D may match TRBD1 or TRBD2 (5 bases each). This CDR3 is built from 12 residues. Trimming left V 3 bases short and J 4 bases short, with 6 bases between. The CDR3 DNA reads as TGTGCCAGCAGTTTGAGGGGAGAGACCCAGTACTTC. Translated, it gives CASSLRGETQYF.

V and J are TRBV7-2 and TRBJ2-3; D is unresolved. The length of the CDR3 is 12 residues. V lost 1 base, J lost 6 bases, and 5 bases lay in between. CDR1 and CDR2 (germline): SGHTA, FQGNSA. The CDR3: CASSLVMDTQYF. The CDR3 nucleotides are TGTGCCAGCAGCTTAGTGATGGATACGCAGTATTTT.

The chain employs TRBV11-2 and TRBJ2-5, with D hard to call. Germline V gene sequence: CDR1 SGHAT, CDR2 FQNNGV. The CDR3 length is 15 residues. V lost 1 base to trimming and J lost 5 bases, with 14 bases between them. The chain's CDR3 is CASSLAVGLLETQYF. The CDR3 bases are TGTGCCAGCAGCTTAGCGGTTGGGTTGTTGGAGACCCAGTACTTC.